The 9 T cell receptor beta chains below come from one sample, sequenced in a study of blood T cells in healthy people across ages. The second PCR ran about 6 to 12 cycles with a sample-barcoded 5' primer and J-beta primers. In TCRdb, the 5' RACE reads were re-called with MiXCR into one record per CDR3 protein. The repertoire has roughly 1,500,000 distinct CDR3 sequences, 40% to 50% of them found once; the top ten carry under 8%. The sequencing sample was made of blood. These receptors were obtained from a woman aged 18-29 years in good health.

This CDR3 is CSAPFLPGEQFF. The CDR3 DNA is TGCAGTGCTCCGTTCCTACCGGGAGAGCAGTTCTTC. The V gene is TRBV20-1, the J gene TRBJ2-1; TRBD2 is a possible D gene (5 bases). In germline, CDR1 is DFQATT, CDR2 SNEGSKA (reference sequence). The CDR3 covers 12 residues. Trimming left V 5 bases short and J 10 bases short, with 15 bases between.

V gene TRBV13 combines with J gene TRBJ2-7; no firm D call. Germline CDR1 reads PRHDT; CDR2 reads FYEKMQ (reference sequence). Trimming took off 2 bases at V and 7 bases at J, with 9 bases between the two ends. The CDR3 totals 12 residues. The CDR3 nucleotides read TGTGCCAGCAGCTTACGGATGAATGAGCAGTACTTC. This encodes CASSLRMNEQYF.

This clonotype was seen only once. The chain combines TRBV7-9 with TRBJ2-3; 8 positions match TRBD2. The V gene's germline CDR1 is SEHNR and CDR2 FQNEAQ (reference sequence). V trimming: 4 bases; J trimming: 11 bases; junction bases outside the gene matches: 8. This CDR3 is built from 13 residues. The DNA for the CDR3 is TGTGCCAGCAGCTCAACCGGGGGGGAGAAGCAGTATTTT. Translation gives CASSSTGGEKQYF.

Only a few counts were recorded for this clonotype. This sequence joins TRBV9 and TRBJ2-1; 11 nucleotides agree with TRBD2. The V gene's germline CDR1 is SGDLS and CDR2 YYNGEE. This CDR3 is 16 amino acids long. With 0 bases clipped from V and 3 bases from J, the junction kept 2 bases outside the gene matches. CDR3 DNA: TGTGCCAGCAGCGTAGGGGGGACTAGCGGCTACAATGAGCAGTTCTTC. Encoded protein: CASSVGGTSGYNEQFF.

This clonotype has only a few counts. The rearrangement uses TRBV27 and TRBJ1-1, with D unclear. Deletions cut 7 bases from V and 0 bases from J, with 12 bases between. CDR3 size: 14 residues. Germline V gene data show CDR1 as MNHEY and CDR2 as SMNVEV (reference sequence). The CDR3 spells CASKVEAVNTEAFF. CDR3 DNA: TGTGCCAGCAAGGTGGAGGCAGTGAACACTGAAGCTTTCTTT.

The V and J genes are TRBV28 and TRBJ2-2, with D uncertain. V was cut by 8 bases and J by 1 base, with 17 bases left in between. Per germline, CDR1 MDHEN and CDR2 SYDVKM. The CDR3 loop spans 16 amino acids. CDR3 sequence (DNA): TGTGCCAGCGGTGACTCAAAGGGCTTGAACACCGGGGAGCTGTTTTTT. It specifies CASGDSKGLNTGELFF.

This clonotype has only a few counts. The chain links TRBV19 to TRBJ2-4; 8 positions agree with TRBD1. This CDR3 spans 13 amino acids. With 6 bases clipped from V and 5 bases from J, the junction kept 3 bases outside the gene matches. Germline CDR1 LNHDA, CDR2 SQIVND (reference sequence). The CDR3 DNA reads TGTGCCAGTAGCACGACAGGGGAAAACATTCAGTACTTC. Encoded protein: CASSTTGENIQYF.

In its sample, this clonotype was seen a few times. V is TRBV6-1 and J is TRBJ2-3, with 7 bases aligning to TRBD2. The CDR3 covers 13 residues. With V trimmed by 10 bases and J by 2 bases, 6 bases remained unmatched. Germline values: CDR1 MNHNS, CDR2 SASEGT. CDR3 amino acids: CATRGGNTDTQYF. The CDR3 nucleotides read TGTGCCACCCGCGGGGGAAACACAGATACGCAGTATTTT.

This sequence joins TRBV12-3 or TRBV12-4 and TRBJ2-7; D perhaps matches TRBD1 (6 bases). The V gene lost 8 bases and the J gene lost 0 bases, with 11 bases spanning the gap. This CDR3 has 13 residues. The CDR3 protein is CASAGDISYEQYF. In DNA form, the CDR3 reads TGTGCCAGCGCAGGGGACATCTCCTACGAGCAGTACTTC.